Following are 10 T cell receptor beta chains from one sample sequenced in a study of control samples from healthy donors and cancer patients. Assay: immunoSEQ multiplex PCR; the TCRdb copy retains only in-frame clones and omits some. The table lists roughly 59,000 clones, more than 85% of them singletons. The sequenced sample consisted of PBMCs. The receptors were sampled from a middle-aged man with colorectal cancer.

This clone was detected only once. The V call is TRBV5-1, the J call TRBJ2-1; 8 nucleotides align to TRBD2. The CDR3 runs to 13 residues. The junction had 3 bases not matched to a gene; V was cut back by 4 bases and J by 6 bases. Germline values: CDR1 SGHRS, CDR2 YFSETQ. The CDR3: CASSRAGGNEQFF. The CDR3 DNA sequence: TGCGCCAGCAGCCGGGCGGGGGGCAATGAGCAGTTCTTC.

V usage is TRBV20-1 and J usage is TRBJ2-6; D remains ambiguous. This CDR3 contains 14 residues. From germline, CDR1 is DFQATT and CDR2 SNEGSKA (reference sequence). Trimming stripped 3 bases from V and 2 bases from J, with 8 bases between. The CDR3 is CSASGSPGANVLTF. CDR3 coding DNA: TGCAGTGCTAGTGGATCCCCTGGGGCCAACGTCCTGACTTTC.

This chain links TRBV5-1 with TRBJ2-1; TRBD1 aligns across 7 bases. This CDR3 comprises 15 residues. Germline-derived CDR1 and CDR2 are SGHRS and YFSETQ. V dropped 4 bases and J dropped 1; count of bases not matched to a gene: 5. The CDR3 DNA is TGCGCCAGCAGCCAGGGACAGCTATCCTACAATGAGCAGTTCTTC. The encoded protein is CASSQGQLSYNEQFF.

This chain links TRBV2 with TRBJ2-5, with 9 bases matching TRBD1. Germline V gene sequence: CDR1 SNHLY, CDR2 FYNNEI. The CDR3 is made up of 14 amino acids. Trimming cost V 8 bases and J 4 bases; bases outside gene matches: 8. The CDR3 sequence: CASSRTGVRETQYF. CDR3 nucleotide sequence: TGTGCCAGCTCTAGGACAGGGGTGCGAGAGACCCAGTACTTC.

V is TRBV5-1 and J is TRBJ1-6; D unclear. There are 15 residues in the CDR3. The V gene lost 0 bases and the J gene lost 4 bases, with 8 bases spanning the gap. The germline V gene encodes CDR1 SGHRS and CDR2 YFSETQ. CDR3 sequence reads: CASSLGHSYNSPLHF. CDR3 sequence (DNA): TGCGCCAGCAGCTTGGGCCATAGTTATAATTCACCCCTCCACTTT.

In this sample, this clone turned up once. For the CDR3, the DNA is TGTGCCAGCTCACAAACCAGTTTCCAAGAGACCCAGTACTTC. It specifies CASSQTSFQETQYF. The chain links TRBV18 to TRBJ2-5; no reliable D call. CDR1 is KGHSH and CDR2 is LQKENI in the germline V gene. CDR3 length: 14 residues. V lost 4 bases and J 1 base, leaving 10 bases between the germline ends.

For the CDR3, the DNA is TGTGCCAGCAGCCAGCGGACAGGGCTGGAGCCCCAGCATTTT. Encoded protein: CASSQRTGLEPQHF. The chain couples TRBV3-1 (or the pseudogene TRBV3-2) to TRBJ1-5; TRBD1 aligns across 8 bases. The V gene's germline CDR1 is LGHDT and CDR2 YNNKEL (reference sequence). The CDR3 sequence is 14 residues long. J lost 8 bases, V lost 3 bases, and 6 bases had no gene match.

The chain carries TRBV5-1 and TRBJ1-4; D is possibly TRBD1 (6 bases). This CDR3 spans 14 amino acids. V was cut by 4 bases and J by 7 bases, with 14 bases left in between. CDR1 SGHRS and CDR2 YFSETQ come from the germline V gene. CDR3 nucleotides: TGCGCCAGCAGCGAACAGGGCGTCGGTGAAAAACTGTTTTTT. The encoded protein is CASSEQGVGEKLFF. Based on the CDR3 plus reference TRBV5-1 and TRBJ1-4, the full variable domain is KAGVTQTPRYLIKTRGQQVTLSCSPISGHRSVSWYQQTPGQGLQFLFEYFSETQRNKGNFPGRFSGRQFSNSRSEMNVSTLELGDSALYLCASSEQGVGEKLFFGSGTQLSVL.

The chain's CDR3 is CASSARRTVLLSSNTGELFF. The CDR3 DNA follows: TGTGCCAGCAGTGCGAGAAGGACCGTTTTACTATCTTCGAACACCGGGGAGCTGTTTTTT. The chain links TRBV6-1 to TRBJ2-2; D not certain. Looked up from germline, CDR1 is MNHNS and CDR2 is SASEGT. V dropped 4 bases and J dropped 0 bases, with 24 bases sitting between them. The CDR3 has 20 amino acids.

This chain links TRBV19 with TRBJ2-1; the D is unclear. The CDR3 is made up of 15 amino acids. The V end was cut by 5 bases, the J end by 1 base, with 12 bases between. Germline CDR1 reads LNHDA; CDR2 reads SQIVND (reference sequence). The CDR3 reads CASSAVAVSYNEQFF. DNA of the CDR3: TGTGCCAGTAGTGCCGTAGCTGTATCCTACAATGAGCAGTTCTTC.